The next 26 T cell receptor beta chains were all read from a single sample in a study of CD8+ T cells in alopecia areata. Treatment meaning: oral pan-JAK inhibitor, 5-10 mg twice daily. Sequencing templates came from extracted RNA that was reverse transcribed into cDNA. TCRdb's copy holds only in-frame clones and misses some; the assay was immunoSEQ multiplex PCR. The table records 110,000 to 150,000 clones, 54% of them present only once. Here the sequenced sample was CD8+ T cells sorted from blood, taken at week 4, from a patient treated with tofacitinib. These receptors were taken from a human donor with alopecia areata.

This clone was picked up one time. The chain couples TRBV30 to TRBJ1-1; D ambiguous. The CDR3 is 13 residues long. Germline CDR1 is GTSNPN and CDR2 is SVGIG (reference sequence). V lost 0 bases to trimming and J lost 5 bases, with 10 bases between them. As DNA, the CDR3 is TGTGCCTGGAGTGTAAACCTTGAAACTGAAGCTTTCTTT. This gives the protein CAWSVNLETEAFF.

This clone was seen only a few times. This chain uses TRBV29-1 with TRBJ2-2; 10 positions match TRBD2. The ends lost 6 bases at V and 0 bases at J; junction bases unmatched: 7. The CDR3 consists of 16 residues. CDR1 is SQVTM and CDR2 is ANQGSEA in the germline V gene. CDR3 sequence: CSVELAGGANTGELFF. CDR3 nucleotide sequence: TGCAGCGTGGAGTTAGCGGGGGGTGCGAACACCGGGGAGCTGTTTTTT.

This clone was counted a few times. Distinct nucleotide sequences in the sample also encode this CDR3. This chain joins TRBV29-1 and TRBJ2-2; D not certain. The germline gives CDR1 SQVTM, CDR2 ANQGSEA. The germline V and J ends were trimmed by 4 bases and 1 base, with 4 bases remaining between them. The CDR3 extends over 12 amino acids. CDR3 sequence reads: CSVVGNTGELFF. DNA of the CDR3: TGCAGCGTTGTCGGGAACACCGGGGAGCTGTTTTTT.

V usage is TRBV6-5 and J usage is TRBJ1-2; 10 nucleotides align to TRBD1. CDR1 and CDR2 (germline): MNHEY, SVGAGI. The CDR3 extends over 15 amino acids. V shed 5 bases and J 4 bases; nucleotides not matched to a gene: 7. Here the CDR3 DNA reads TGTGCCAGCAGTCTCCTGACAGGGGGCTTCTATGGCTACACCTTC. It encodes CASSLLTGGFYGYTF.

This sequence joins TRBV7-8 and TRBJ1-2, with TRBD1 matching 10 bases. The CDR3 spans 15 residues. CDR1 SGHVS and CDR2 FQNEAQ come from the germline V gene. The J segment lost 4 bases and the V segment lost 5 bases, leaving 7 bases of the junction unmatched. CDR3 bases: TGTGCCAGCAGCCCCCTGGGACAGGGGTTCTATGGCTACACCTTC. It specifies CASSPLGQGFYGYTF.

V is TRBV4-1 and J is TRBJ2-5, with 7 positions matching TRBD1. V lost 1 base to trimming and J lost 2 bases; unmatched junction nucleotides: 7. The CDR3 is made up of 16 amino acids. Germline V gives CDR1 MGHRA, CDR2 YSYEKL. This CDR3 is CASSQVGQALQETQYF. In DNA form, the CDR3 reads TGCGCCAGCAGCCAAGTCGGACAGGCCTTGCAAGAGACCCAGTACTTC.

This clone was seen only once. V usage is TRBV11-2 and J usage is TRBJ1-1; D gene unclear. Germline CDR1 SGHAT, CDR2 FQNNGV. The ends were cut back, 5 bases at V and 5 bases at J, with 6 bases in the middle. The length of the CDR3 is 11 residues. CDR3 sequence (DNA): TGTGCCAGCAGCCCGAGTACTGAAGCTTTCTTT. This codes for CASSPSTEAFF. The complete variable domain, with remaining parts taken from reference TRBV11-2 and TRBJ1-1, reads EAGVAQSPRYKIIEKRQSVAFWCNPISGHATLYWYQQILGQGPKLLIQFQNNGVVDDSQLPKDRFSAERLKGVDSTLKIQPAKLEDSAVYLCASSPSTEAFFGQGTRLTVV.

DNA for the CDR3: TGTGCCAGCAGTTGGTCTCAGTCCTACGAGCAGTACTTC. It yields the protein CASSWSQSYEQYF. The chain couples TRBV27 to TRBJ2-7; D unresolved. The CDR3 has 13 amino acids. Trimming pared 4 bases from V and 1 base from J, leaving 8 bases between. The germline gives CDR1 MNHEY, CDR2 SMNVEV (reference sequence).

This clone was seen only a few times. CDR3 amino acids: CASRRGPYYNEQFF. Here the CDR3 DNA reads TGCGCCAGCAGGAGGGGGCCTTACTACAATGAGCAGTTCTTC. This chain links TRBV5-1 with TRBJ2-1, with 7 bases that match TRBD1. Germline V CDR1 and CDR2: SGHRS, YFSETQ. Unmatched junction bases numbered 5, after V lost 5 bases and J lost 3 bases. The CDR3 has 14 amino acids.

This rearrangement joins TRBV27 to TRBJ2-2; D possibly uses TRBD1 or TRBD2 (6 bases each). Germline assignment: CDR1 MNHEY and CDR2 SMNVEV (reference sequence). This CDR3 comprises 17 residues. V was trimmed by 5 bases and J by 7 bases, leaving 23 bases between them. The CDR3 DNA reads as TGTGCCAGCAGTCCACCGCCGTGGGGGGCTACTAGCGGGGAGCTGTTTTTT. Translation gives CASSPPPWGATSGELFF.

The genes are TRBV15 and TRBJ2-3, with a tentative D call TRBD1 (6 bases). The germline V gene encodes CDR1 LNHNV and CDR2 YYDKDF (reference sequence). CDR3 length: 14 residues. V was cut by 4 bases and J by 6 bases, with 14 bases left in between. The CDR3 spells CATSTHRVKDTQYF. CDR3 bases: TGTGCCACCAGCACCCACAGGGTTAAGGATACGCAGTATTTT.

J is TRBJ2-2 and V is TRBV23-1; TRBD1 matches at 10 bases. TRBV23-1 is flagged as an ORF with uncertain function. This CDR3 contains 15 residues. The V segment lost 6 bases and the J segment 7 bases; nucleotides outside the gene matches: 8. The CDR3 is CASSLRQGADGELFF. For the CDR3, the DNA is TGCGCCAGCAGCCTAAGACAGGGGGCGGACGGGGAGCTGTTTTTT.

The chain joins TRBV27 to TRBJ1-5; D perhaps matches TRBD1 (5 bases). Germline V gene lookup returns CDR1 MNHEY and CDR2 SMNVEV (reference sequence). The germline V and J ends were trimmed by 5 bases and 10 bases, with 15 bases remaining between them. This CDR3 has 13 residues. The CDR3 region has the DNA TGTGCCAGCAGTGCGGAGGGACTTTCCCCCCAGCATTTT. It codes for CASSAEGLSPQHF.

V and J are TRBV5-6 and TRBJ1-5; D not certain. Trimming shortened V by 0 bases and J by 6 bases, and 7 bases separated the two germline ends. CDR1 is SGHDT, CDR2 YYEEEE, per germline. This CDR3 region has 13 residues. The CDR3 sequence is CASSLDPGQPQHF. The CDR3 DNA reads as TGTGCCAGCAGCTTGGATCCCGGTCAGCCCCAGCATTTT. The full variable domain, completed using reference TRBV5-6 and TRBJ1-5, is DAGVTQSPTHLIKTRGQQVTLRCSPKSGHDTVSWYQQALGQGPQFIFQYYEEEERQRGNFPDRFSGHQFPNYSSELNVNALLLGDSALYLCASSLDPGQPQHFGDGTRLSIL.

The chain couples TRBV27 to TRBJ2-5, with 12 bases that match TRBD1. Germline V gene data show CDR1 as MNHEY and CDR2 as SMNVEV (reference sequence). Germline trimming cut 8 bases from V and 5 bases from J; bases unmatched to any gene: 12. The CDR3 sequence is 16 residues long. In DNA, the CDR3 is TGTGCCAGCTGGGACACTGGGACAGGGGGCCGGGAGACCCAGTACTTC. It yields the protein CASWDTGTGGRETQYF.

The chain combines TRBV5-4 with TRBJ1-2, with 10 bases lining up with TRBD1. The V and J ends lost 3 bases and 6 bases, in that order; junction bases with no gene match: 5. CDR1 and CDR2 from the germline V gene are SGHNT and YYREEE (reference sequence). The CDR3 extends over 14 amino acids. CDR3 in amino acids: CASSWTGTGDGYTF. The CDR3 DNA follows: TGTGCCAGCAGCTGGACCGGGACAGGGGATGGCTACACCTTC.

Only a few counts were recorded for this clone. V and J are TRBV7-2 and TRBJ2-3; no clear D gene. V gave up 1 base and J gave up 5 bases, with 4 bases separating them. Germline V lookup: CDR1 SGHTA, CDR2 FQGNSA. This CDR3 region has 12 residues. The CDR3 sequence: CASSLVRDTQYF. The DNA for the CDR3 is TGTGCCAGCAGCTTAGTGCGAGATACGCAGTATTTT.

This clone is medium-sized (0.01 to 0.1%) in the sample. CDR3 DNA sequence: TGTGCCAGCACCGAGGGGGGGACTAGCACAGATACGCAGTATTTT. Its protein product is CASTEGGTSTDTQYF. The V gene is TRBV27, the J gene TRBJ2-3; maybe TRBD2 (7 bases). The V end lost 7 bases, the J end lost 0 bases, and 14 bases lay between the germline ends. Germline V gene lookup returns CDR1 MNHEY and CDR2 SMNVEV (reference sequence). The CDR3 loop spans 15 amino acids.

The chain carries TRBV9 and TRBJ2-3; D is possibly TRBD1 or TRBD2 (5 bases each). V was shortened by 0 bases and J by 6 bases, with 8 bases between the two germline ends. CDR1 SGDLS and CDR2 YYNGEE come from the germline V gene. This CDR3 contains 13 residues. The CDR3 sequence: CASSVVRGDTQYF. The CDR3 DNA sequence: TGTGCCAGCAGCGTAGTACGGGGCGATACGCAGTATTTT.

Here the CDR3 reads CASSQVGETQYF. CDR3 DNA sequence: TGTGCCAGCAGCCAAGTCGGTGAGACCCAGTACTTC. This rearrangement joins TRBV14 to TRBJ2-5; D remains unclear. This CDR3 is 12 amino acids long. In germline, CDR1 is SGHDN, CDR2 FVKESK. The V and J ends lost 1 base and 5 bases respectively, with 5 bases between them.

CDR3 nucleotides: TGCGCCAGCAGCTTGTTTATGAACACTGAAGCTTTCTTT. Translated: CASSLFMNTEAFF. This chain joins TRBV5-1 and TRBJ1-1; D gene ambiguous. V lost 1 base and J 0 bases, leaving 4 bases between the germline ends. Germline CDR1 and CDR2: SGHRS and YFSETQ. The CDR3 covers 13 residues.

The chain combines TRBV27 with TRBJ1-2; D is perhaps TRBD1 (5 bases). This CDR3 has 13 amino acids. V was cut by 0 bases and J by 3 bases, with 5 bases left in between. Germline assignment: CDR1 MNHEY and CDR2 SMNVEV (reference sequence). The CDR3 DNA reads TGTGCCAGCAGTTTATCGGGGCACTATGGCTACACCTTC. Translating it yields CASSLSGHYGYTF.

J is TRBJ2-3 and V is TRBV7-8; the D call may be TRBD1 or TRBD2 (6 bases each). CDR3 length: 16 residues. Germline CDR1 is SGHVS and CDR2 is FQNEAQ. The V and J ends lost 7 bases and 6 bases respectively, with 23 bases between them. CDR3 bases: TGTGCCAGCACCCACCCTATGGACGGGGGCGTGGATACGCAGTATTTT. Protein sequence: CASTHPMDGGVDTQYF.

This clone has a handful of counts. The chain combines TRBV13 with TRBJ2-3; the D call may be TRBD1 or TRBD2 (6 bases each). Trimming took off 5 bases at V and 4 bases at J, with 16 bases between the two ends. Germline CDR1 PRHDT, CDR2 FYEKMQ (reference sequence). This CDR3 region has 15 residues. CDR3 protein: CASSPTGGGPDTQYF. CDR3 DNA: TGTGCCAGCAGCCCGACCGGTGGGGGGCCAGATACGCAGTATTTT. Looking up the rest from reference TRBV13 and TRBJ2-3 gives the full variable domain: AAGVIQSPRHLIKEKRETATLKCYPIPRHDTVYWYQQGPGQDPQFLISFYEKMQSDKGSIPDRFSAQQFSDYHSELNMSSLELGDSALYFCASSPTGGGPDTQYFGPGTRLTVL.

A word on this clone: Other DNA sequences in the sample encode the same CDR3. V gene TRBV13 combines with J gene TRBJ2-7; D is unresolved. CDR3 length: 12 residues. V gave up 5 bases and J gave up 0 bases, with 5 bases separating them. Germline lookup yields CDR1 PRHDT and CDR2 FYEKMQ (reference sequence). The CDR3 sequence is CASSLSSYEQYF. CDR3 bases: TGTGCCAGCAGCCTAAGCTCCTACGAGCAGTACTTC.

The chain combines TRBV6-6 with TRBJ2-7, with D possibly matching TRBD1 (6 bases). In germline, CDR1 is MNHNY, CDR2 SVGAGI (reference sequence). The CDR3 runs to 13 residues. The germline V and J ends were trimmed by 4 bases and 6 bases, with 13 bases remaining between them. CDR3: CASSLGHSLEQYF. DNA for the CDR3: TGTGCCAGCAGTTTGGGACACTCCCTCGAGCAGTACTTC.